This paragraph reports one TCR beta chain. Its antigen is as yet unknown. The data were taken from a study of cytomegalovirus exposure and HLA in healthy donors. The study ran its PCR with 60 Vbeta and 13 Jbeta primers. Authors' methods: Later work found around 80 million unique TCR beta chains, with about 10 million shared. The method was immunoSEQ multiplex PCR; TCRdb's version includes in-frame clones alone and lacks a portion of them. That table furnishes V, J and clone size, whereas the DNA furnished D and trimming. The sample data list tens of thousands of clones. This CDR3 region has 15 residues. Germline V CDR1 and CDR2: SGHRS, YFSETQ. The trim removed 4 bases at V and 6 bases at J, leaving 5 bases unmatched. Points from the study as a whole: A few chains tied to CMV proved CMV antigen-specific in vitro.

The chain carries TRBV5-1 and TRBJ2-1; 12 bases align to TRBD1. The sequence derives from a male donor in good health and CMV-seronegative. Sequencing was done on a sample of PBMCs. The CDR3 here is CASSDGTGGLNEQFF. The CDR3 region has the DNA TGCGCCAGCAGCGATGGGACAGGGGGCCTCAATGAGCAGTTCTTC.